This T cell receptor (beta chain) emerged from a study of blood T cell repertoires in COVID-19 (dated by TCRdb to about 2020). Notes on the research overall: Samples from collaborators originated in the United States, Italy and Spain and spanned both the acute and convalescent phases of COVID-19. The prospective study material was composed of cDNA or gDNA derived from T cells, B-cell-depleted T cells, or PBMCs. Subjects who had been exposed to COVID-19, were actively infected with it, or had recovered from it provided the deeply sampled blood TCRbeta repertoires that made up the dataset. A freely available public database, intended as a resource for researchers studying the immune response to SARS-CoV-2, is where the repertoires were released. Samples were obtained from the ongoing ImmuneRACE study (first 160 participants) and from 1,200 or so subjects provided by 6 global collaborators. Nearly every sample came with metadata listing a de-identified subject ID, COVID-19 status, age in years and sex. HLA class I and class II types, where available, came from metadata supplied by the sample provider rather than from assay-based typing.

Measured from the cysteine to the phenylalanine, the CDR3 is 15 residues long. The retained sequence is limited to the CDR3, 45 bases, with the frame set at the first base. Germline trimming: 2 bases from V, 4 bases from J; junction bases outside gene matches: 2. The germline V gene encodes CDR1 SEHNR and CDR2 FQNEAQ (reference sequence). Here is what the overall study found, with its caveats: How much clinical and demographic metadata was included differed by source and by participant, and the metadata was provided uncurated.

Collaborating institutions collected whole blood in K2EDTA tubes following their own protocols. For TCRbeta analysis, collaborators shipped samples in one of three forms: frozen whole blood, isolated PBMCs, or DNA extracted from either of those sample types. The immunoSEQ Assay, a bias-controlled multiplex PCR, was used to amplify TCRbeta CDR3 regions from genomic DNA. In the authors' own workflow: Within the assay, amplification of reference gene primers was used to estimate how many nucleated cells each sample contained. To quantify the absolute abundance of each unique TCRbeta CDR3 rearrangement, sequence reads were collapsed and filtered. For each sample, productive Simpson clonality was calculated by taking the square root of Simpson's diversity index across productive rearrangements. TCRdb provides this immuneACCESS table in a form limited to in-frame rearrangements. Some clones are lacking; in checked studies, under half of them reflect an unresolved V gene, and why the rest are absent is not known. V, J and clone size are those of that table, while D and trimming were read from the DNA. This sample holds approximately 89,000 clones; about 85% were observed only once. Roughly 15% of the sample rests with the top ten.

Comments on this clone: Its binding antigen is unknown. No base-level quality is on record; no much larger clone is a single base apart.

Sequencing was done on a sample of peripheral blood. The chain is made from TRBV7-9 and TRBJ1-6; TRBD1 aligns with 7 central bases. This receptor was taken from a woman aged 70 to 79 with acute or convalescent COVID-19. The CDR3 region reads CASSLRDSYNSPLHF. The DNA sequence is TGTGCCAGCAGCTTACGGGACAGTTATAATTCACCCCTCCACTTT. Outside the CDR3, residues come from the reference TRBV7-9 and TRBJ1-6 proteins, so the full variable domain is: DTGVSQNPRHKITKRGQNVTFRCDPISEHNRLYWYRQTLGQGPEFLTYFQNEAQLEKSRLLSDRFSAERPKGSFSTLEIQRTEQGDSAMYLCASSLRDSYNSPLHFGNGTRLTVT.